This is a list of T cell receptor beta chains from one sample in a study of cytomegalovirus exposure and HLA in healthy donors. TCRdb keeps only in-frame clones here, not all; method: immunoSEQ multiplex PCR. This repertoire shows approximately 150,000 clones, roughly 80% found once; its top ten account for about 10%. The specimen was PBMCs. The origin of the receptors is a man between 18 and 29 years old in good health and CMV-seropositive. CDR3s include the opening cysteine and the closing phenylalanine or tryptophan. A D gene is named only where the DNA matches it firmly. Clone size, where shown, is once, few, many, or a class for clones that have expanded.

NA	NA	TRBJ1-2	TRBV5-1	TGCGCCAGCAGCTTGGCCTCGGCGGTCTATGGCTACACCTTC	CASSLASAVYGYTF
NA	TRBD1	TRBJ2-3	TRBV19	TGTGCCAGTAGTCCCAGAGGACAGGTTACGCAGTATTTT	CASSPRGQVTQYF
once	TRBD1	TRBJ2-6	TRBV28	TGTGCCAGCAGCCCCGGGACAGGCCTCTCTGGGGCCAACGTCCTGACTTTC	CASSPGTGLSGANVLTF
NA	TRBD2	TRBJ2-5	TRBV30	TGTGCCTGGGGGATAGGCCCGGGGGGCCAAGAGACCCAGTACTTC	CAWGIGPGGQETQYF
NA	NA	TRBJ2-1	TRBV5-1	TGCGCCAGCAGCTCCTTAGATTCCTACAATGAGCAGTTCTTC	CASSSLDSYNEQFF
NA	NA	TRBJ2-7	TRBV2	TGTGCCAGCAGTGAGGATAGCAGTTACGAGCAGTACTTC	CASSEDSSYEQYF
NA	NA	TRBJ1-5	TRBV18	TGTGCCAGCTCACTTTCCCTTAGCAATCAGCCCCAGCATTTT	CASSLSLSNQPQHF
NA	NA	TRBJ1-1	TRBV7-8	TGTGCCAGCAGCCGACGGGGGGCCCAAGCTTTCTTT	CASSRRGAQAFF
once	TRBD1	TRBJ2-7	TRBV27	TGTGCCAGCAGTCTCCGGGACAGGGACTACGAGCAGTACTTC	CASSLRDRDYEQYF
NA	TRBD1	TRBJ1-2	TRBV5-4	TGTGCCAGCAGCGAGGGACAGGGATTCAACTATGGCTACACCTTC	CASSEGQGFNYGYTF
NA	TRBD1	TRBJ1-4	TRBV5-4	TGTGCCAGCAGCGTCGGACAGGGGGATGAAAAACTGTTTTTT	CASSVGQGDEKLFF
NA	NA	TRBJ2-1	TRBV4-1	TGCGCCAGCAGCCAGCCCCCACGCAAGGGAGAGGAGCAGTTCTTC	CASSQPPRKGEEQFF
NA	NA	TRBJ1-6	TRBV27	TGTGCCAGCAGTTTAATGGTTGAGGGATCACCCCTCCACTTT	CASSLMVEGSPLHF
NA	TRBD1	TRBJ2-3	TRBV5-4	TGTGCCAGCAGCTTGGCCCGGGGACAGGGGATGCCAGATACGCAGTATTTT	CASSLARGQGMPDTQYF
NA	NA	TRBJ2-7	TRBV11-1	TGTGCCAGCAGCCCCTCTGGGGGGACCTACGAGCAGTACTTC	CASSPSGGTYEQYF
NA	TRBD2	TRBJ2-1	TRBV27	TGTGCCAGCAGTTTACGAGGACTAGCGGGACTAGGGAACTCCTACAATGAGCAGTTCTTC	CASSLRGLAGLGNSYNEQFF
NA	NA	TRBJ1-3	TRBV29-1	TGCAGCGCATGCCGGGACACGAGTGGAAACACCATATATTTT	CSACRDTSGNTIYF
NA	TRBD1	TRBJ1-1	TRBV19	TGTGCCAGTAGTTCCCGGACAGGGGGGAACACTGAAGCTTTCTTT	CASSSRTGGNTEAFF
few	TRBD2	TRBJ2-1	TRBV6-5	TGTGCCAGCAGTTACTCCCTAGCGGGAGGGGGGGATGAGCAGTTCTTC	CASSYSLAGGGDEQFF
NA	TRBD2	TRBJ2-3	TRBV28	TGTGCCAGCAGTTTCTCTAGCGGGGTGATCACAGATACGCAGTATTTT	CASSFSSGVITDTQYF
NA	NA	TRBJ2-4	TRBV7-9	TGTGCCAGCAGCCCGCAGAAAAACATTCAGTACTTC	CASSPQKNIQYF
NA	NA	TRBJ1-5	TRBV28	TGTGCCAGCAGTCGTCAACCCAGGCAGCCCCAGCATTTT	CASSRQPRQPQHF
NA	TRBD2	TRBJ2-2	TRBV9	TGTGCCAGCAGCGTAGACCCGGGAGGGCCCGCCGGGGAGCTGTTTTTT	CASSVDPGGPAGELFF
NA	TRBD2	TRBJ2-7	TRBV11-2	TGTGCCAGCAGTCATATCACTAGCGGAGGCAGTTACGAGCAGTACTTC	CASSHITSGGSYEQYF
NA	NA	TRBJ1-1	TRBV27	TGTGCCAGCAGTTTCCGTAACAGGAACACTGAAGCTTTCTTT	CASSFRNRNTEAFF
few	NA	TRBJ2-2	TRBV5-4	TGTGCCAGCAGCTCCCCTCTTGAAAGGCAGGGTGCCGGGGAGCTGTTTTTT	CASSSPLERQGAGELFF
NA	NA	TRBJ1-1	TRBV7-3	TGTGCCAGCAGCTACAGTGAAGGTGCTGAAGCTTTCTTT	CASSYSEGAEAFF
NA	TRBD1	TRBJ1-5	TRBV5-1	TGCGCCAGCAGCTTACAGGGGAGACAGCCCCAGCATTTT	CASSLQGRQPQHF
few	NA	TRBJ2-7	TRBV7-2	TGTGCCAGCAGCTTGGAGGGGGACAGTTCCTACGAGCAGTACTTC	CASSLEGDSSYEQYF
once	TRBD2	TRBJ2-1	TRBV15	TGTGCCACCAGCAGAGCAGCAGGGGATATCTTAGCGGGGTACAATGAGCAGTTCTTC	CATSRAAGDILAGYNEQFF
NA	NA	TRBJ2-6	TRBV25-1	TGTGCCAGCAGTGAGTCAGGGGCTGGGGCCAACGTCCTGACTTTC	CASSESGAGANVLTF
NA	NA	TRBJ1-1	TRBV27	TGTGCCAGCAGTTCGCGGACACTGAACACTGAAGCTTTCTTT	CASSSRTLNTEAFF
once	TRBD2	TRBJ2-7	TRBV11-1	TGTGCCAGCAGCTTGGGACTAGGCCCCTACGAGCAGTACTTC	CASSLGLGPYEQYF
NA	NA	TRBJ2-3	TRBV10-1	TGCGCCTCCCCCGTTTTGCGGCACACAGATACGCAGTATTTT	CASPVLRHTDTQYF
NA	NA	TRBJ1-2	TRBV28	TGTGCCAGCACCCGATCGACAAATGGCTACACCTTC	CASTRSTNGYTF
NA	NA	TRBJ2-1	TRBV13	TGTGCCAGCAGCTTACACGGGCGGGATGAGGATGAGCAGTTCTTC	CASSLHGRDEDEQFF
NA	NA	TRBJ1-2	TRBV7-9	TGTGCCAGCAGCTTAGGGGCGTCGGGCTACACCTTC	CASSLGASGYTF
NA	NA	TRBJ1-2	TRBV5-1	TGCGCCAGCAGCTTCGGGGGAGACTATGGCTACACCTTC	CASSFGGDYGYTF
few	TRBD1	TRBJ2-3	TRBV28	TGTGCCAGCAGTCTTGGACAGGGGATAAGCACAGATACGCAGTATTTT	CASSLGQGISTDTQYF
NA	TRBD1	TRBJ1-1	TRBV7-9	TGTGCCAGCGGAACAGGGGGTCCTGAAGCTTTCTTT	CASGTGGPEAFF
few	NA	TRBJ2-1	TRBV30	TGTGCCTGGAGTGGCAGGGGTATGCGGAATGAGCAGTTCTTC	CAWSGRGMRNEQFF
NA	TRBD1	TRBJ1-5	TRBV19	TGTGCCAGTAGTCCAGGACAGGCAGTCGATTATAGCAATCAGCCCCAGCATTTT	CASSPGQAVDYSNQPQHF
NA	TRBD1	TRBJ2-5	TRBV19	TGCCCAAAAGGGGGCTTTATGTGGGAGACCCAGTACTTC	CPKGGFMWETQYF
NA	NA	TRBJ2-7	TRBV28	TGTGCCAGCAACTCCGTGAGTGGCGAGCAGTACTTC	CASNSVSGEQYF
NA	NA	TRBJ2-7	TRBV28	TGTGCCAGCAGAAAAGGGAGGTCCACAAGTCGATACGAGCAGTACTTC	CASRKGRSTSRYEQYF
NA	NA	TRBJ2-7	TRBV2	TGTGCCAGCAGTTTCTCCTACTACGAGCAGTACTTC	CASSFSYYEQYF
NA	NA	TRBJ1-1	TRBV30	TGTGCCTGGATTTTCGGGTGGCAAGCTTTCTTT	CAWIFGWQAFF
NA	TRBD1	TRBJ1-5	TRBV4-1	TGCGCCAGCAGCCCTACAGGGGGCAGGAATCAGCCCCAGCATTTT	CASSPTGGRNQPQHF
NA	TRBD1	TRBJ2-7	TRBV20-1	TGCAGTGCTTTACAGGGGTACGAGCAGTACTTC	CSALQGYEQYF
few	TRBD2	TRBJ2-1	TRBV5-1	TGCGCCAGCAGGTGGTCTAGCGGGAGTCCCAGTGACAATGAGCAGTTCTTC	CASRWSSGSPSDNEQFF
NA	NA	TRBJ2-5	TRBV29-1	TGCAGCGTTGAAGACCGGGGCCAAGAGACCCAGTACTTC	CSVEDRGQETQYF
NA	NA	TRBJ2-7	TRBV5-1	TGCGCCAGCAGCTCTGGGGGGAGAGAGCAGTACTTC	CASSSGGREQYF
once	TRBD2	TRBJ2-7	TRBV18	TGTGCCAGCTCACCCCTTGCCAGCGGGAGGGCCAACGAGCAGTACTTC	CASSPLASGRANEQYF
few	TRBD1	TRBJ2-7	TRBV19	TGTGCCAGTAGTCCGACGACAGGGGGGTACGAGCAGTACTTC	CASSPTTGGYEQYF
NA	TRBD1	TRBJ1-2	TRBV27	TGTGCCAGCAGTCAATTCCCAAGACAGGGGGGCTACACCTTC	CASSQFPRQGGYTF
NA	TRBD2	TRBJ2-7	TRBV6-1	TGTGCCAGCAGTGAAACTAGCGACTACGAGCAGTACTTC	CASSETSDYEQYF